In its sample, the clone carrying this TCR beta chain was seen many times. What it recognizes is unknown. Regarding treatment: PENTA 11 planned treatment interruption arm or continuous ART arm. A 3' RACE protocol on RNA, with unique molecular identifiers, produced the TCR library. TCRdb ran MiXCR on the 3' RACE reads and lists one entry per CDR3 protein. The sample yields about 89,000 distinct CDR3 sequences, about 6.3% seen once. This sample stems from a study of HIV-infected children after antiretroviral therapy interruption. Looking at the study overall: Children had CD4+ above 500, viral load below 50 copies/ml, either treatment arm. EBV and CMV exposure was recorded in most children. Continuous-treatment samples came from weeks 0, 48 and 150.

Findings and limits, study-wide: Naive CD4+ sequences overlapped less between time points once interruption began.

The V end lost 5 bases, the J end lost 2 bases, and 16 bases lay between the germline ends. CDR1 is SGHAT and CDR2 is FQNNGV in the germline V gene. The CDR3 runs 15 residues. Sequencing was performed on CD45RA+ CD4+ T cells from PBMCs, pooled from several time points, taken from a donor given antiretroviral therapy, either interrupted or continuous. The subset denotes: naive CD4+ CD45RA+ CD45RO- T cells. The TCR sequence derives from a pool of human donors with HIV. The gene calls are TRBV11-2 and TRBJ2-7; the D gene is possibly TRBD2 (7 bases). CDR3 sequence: CASSLGASGPYEQYF. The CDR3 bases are TGTGCCAGCAGCCTGGGGGCTAGCGGACCCTACGAGCAGTACTTC.